What follows is one T cell receptor beta chain and its context. This clone was seen more than once but under ten times. Its recognized antigen is unknown. No much larger clone is present one base from it, and per-base qualities are unavailable. The sample originates from a study of blood T cell repertoires in COVID-19 (dated by TCRdb to about 2020). At the level of the whole study: Samples from collaborators originated in the United States, Italy and Spain and spanned both the acute and convalescent phases of COVID-19. HLA class I and class II types, where available, came from metadata supplied by the sample provider rather than from assay-based typing. The sample metadata nearly always contained a de-identified subject ID, COVID-19 status, age in years and sex. The material from the prospective study consisted of cDNA or gDNA derived from T cells, B-cell-depleted T cells, or PBMCs. The samples were drawn from two sources: the first 160 participants of the ongoing ImmuneRACE study, and 1,254 subjects contributed by 6 global collaborators. The repertoires were released in a freely available public database meant as a resource for research on the immune response to SARS-CoV-2. Deeply sampled blood TCRbeta repertoires from subjects exposed to, actively infected with, or recovered from COVID-19 were included in the dataset.

In the prospective study, participants were about 18 to 95 years old, resided in approximately 22 geographic areas of the United States, and were enrolled through a virtual design. In the prospective study, participants were assigned to cohorts based on the clinical history participants reported in a screening survey and a study questionnaire. Exposed participants had been in contact with someone with a PCR-confirmed or clinician-diagnosed COVID-19 case within 2 weeks of study entry. Each participant in the prospective study had whole blood, serum and a nasopharyngeal or oropharyngeal swab collected by mobile phlebotomists. Additional blood draws and questionnaires over an approximately two-month period could optionally be provided by prospective study participants. Before DNA extraction, blood samples from the prospective study were shipped at room temperature or frozen. Deletion took 5 bases off V and 0 bases off J, with a span of 14 bases between the germline ends. From the cysteine up to the phenylalanine, the CDR3 has a length of 15 residues. Just the 45-base CDR3 DNA is kept, in frame starting at base 1. CDR1 is given as MNHEY and CDR2 as SMNVEV, both from the germline V gene (reference sequence).

The immunoSEQ Assay, a bias-controlled multiplex PCR, was used to amplify TCRbeta CDR3 regions from genomic DNA. The authors' pipeline ran thus. Nucleated cell counts per sample were estimated from amplification of reference gene primers within the assay. To quantify the absolute abundance of each unique TCRbeta CDR3 rearrangement, sequence reads were collapsed and filtered. For each sample, productive Simpson clonality was calculated as the square root of Simpson's diversity index across productive rearrangements. TCRdb carries this immuneACCESS record with in-frame sequences only. Its versions omit some clonotypes, under half of them owing to an unresolved V gene in the studies checked, with the rest unexplained. V and J calls and clone size come straight from that table; D and trimming were deduced from the DNA. The sample table records about 430,000 clones; around nine tenths of these occur just once. Clones ranked in the top ten supply around 1.5% of the sample.

The study at large found these results: How much clinical and demographic metadata was included differed by source and by participant, and the metadata was provided uncurated.

The clonotype comes from a woman in her late teens or twenties who had been exposed to COVID-19. Source material: PBMCs or T cells enriched from blood (not recorded which). The chain employs TRBV27 and TRBJ2-7; TRBD2 could be the D gene, as 5 bases match. Here the CDR3 is given as CASSPPPTISYEQYF. The nucleotide sequence reads TGTGCCAGCAGTCCTCCCCCGACTATCTCCTACGAGCAGTACTTC.